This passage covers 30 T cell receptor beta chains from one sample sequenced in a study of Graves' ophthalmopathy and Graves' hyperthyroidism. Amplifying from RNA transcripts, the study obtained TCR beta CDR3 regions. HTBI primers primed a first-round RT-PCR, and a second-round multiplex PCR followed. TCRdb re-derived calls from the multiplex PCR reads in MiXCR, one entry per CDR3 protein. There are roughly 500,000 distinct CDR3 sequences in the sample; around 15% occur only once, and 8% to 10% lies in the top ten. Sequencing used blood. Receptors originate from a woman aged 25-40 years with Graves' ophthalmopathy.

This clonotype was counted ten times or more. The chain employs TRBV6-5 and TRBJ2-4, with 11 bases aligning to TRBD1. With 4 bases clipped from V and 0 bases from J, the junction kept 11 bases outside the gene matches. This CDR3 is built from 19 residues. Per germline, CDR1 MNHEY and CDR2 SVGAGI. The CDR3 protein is CASSFPGTGGDLAKNIQYF. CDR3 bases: TGTGCCAGCAGTTTCCCCGGGACAGGGGGAGATCTAGCCAAAAACATTCAGTACTTC.

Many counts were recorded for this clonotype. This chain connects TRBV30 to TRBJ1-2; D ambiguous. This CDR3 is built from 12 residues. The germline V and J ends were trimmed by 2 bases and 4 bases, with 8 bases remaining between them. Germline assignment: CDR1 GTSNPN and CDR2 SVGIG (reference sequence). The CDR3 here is CAWSPRFYGYTF. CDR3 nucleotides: TGTGCCTGGAGTCCCAGGTTCTATGGCTACACCTTC.

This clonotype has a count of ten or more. The CDR3 DNA sequence: TGTGCCACCAGTGAACCGGGCAGGAGGAACGAGCAGTACTTC. This translates into CATSEPGRRNEQYF. The chain carries TRBV24-1 and TRBJ2-7; D possibly corresponds to TRBD2 (5 bases). Germline values: CDR1 KGHDR, CDR2 SFDVKD. This CDR3 contains 14 residues. Trimming shortened V by 4 bases and J by 5 bases, and 14 bases separated the two germline ends.

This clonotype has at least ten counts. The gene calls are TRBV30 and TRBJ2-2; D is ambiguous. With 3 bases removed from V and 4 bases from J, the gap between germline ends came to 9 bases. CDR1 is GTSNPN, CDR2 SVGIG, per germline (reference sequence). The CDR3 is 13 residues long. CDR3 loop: CAWRVKRTGELFF. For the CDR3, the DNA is TGTGCCTGGAGAGTCAAGCGCACCGGGGAGCTGTTTTTT.

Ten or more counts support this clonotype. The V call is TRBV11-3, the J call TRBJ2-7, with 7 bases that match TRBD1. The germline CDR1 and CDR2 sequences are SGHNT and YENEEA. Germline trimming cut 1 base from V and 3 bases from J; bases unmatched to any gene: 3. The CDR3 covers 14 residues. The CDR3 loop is CASSLGGQDYEQYF. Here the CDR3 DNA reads TGTGCCAGCAGCTTAGGAGGACAGGACTACGAGCAGTACTTC.

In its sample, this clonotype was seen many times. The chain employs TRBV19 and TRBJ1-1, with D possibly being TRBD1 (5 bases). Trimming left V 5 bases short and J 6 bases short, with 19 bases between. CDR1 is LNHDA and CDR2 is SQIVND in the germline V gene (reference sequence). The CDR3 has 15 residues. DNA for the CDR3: TGTGCCAGTAGTCCTGGGACCCTAATGGTTGCTGAAGCTTTCTTT. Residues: CASSPGTLMVAEAFF.

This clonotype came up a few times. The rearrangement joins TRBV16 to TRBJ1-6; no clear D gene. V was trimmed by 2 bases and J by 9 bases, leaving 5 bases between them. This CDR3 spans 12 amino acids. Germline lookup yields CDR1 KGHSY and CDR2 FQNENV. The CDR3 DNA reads TGTGCCAGCAGCCAACAGCCTTCACCCCTCCACTTT. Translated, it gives CASSQQPSPLHF.

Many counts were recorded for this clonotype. As DNA, the CDR3 is TGTGCCATCACTAACACCTCTGGGGCCAACGTCCTGACTTTC. Translation: CAITNTSGANVLTF. V is TRBV10-3 and J is TRBJ2-6; D is undetermined. The V end was cut by 7 bases, the J end by 0 bases, with 7 bases between. The CDR3 extends over 14 amino acids. CDR1 is ENHRY, CDR2 SYGVKD, per germline.

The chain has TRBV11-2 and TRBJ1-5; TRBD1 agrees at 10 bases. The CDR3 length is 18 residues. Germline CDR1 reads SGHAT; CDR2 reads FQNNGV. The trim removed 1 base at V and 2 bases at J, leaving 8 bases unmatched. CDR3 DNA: TGTGCCAGCAGCTTAGGAAGAACCGGGACAGGGGGCAATCAGCCCCAGCATTTT. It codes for CASSLGRTGTGGNQPQHF.

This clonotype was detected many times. The CDR3 DNA follows: TGTGCCAGCAGTGAGGCACTGTGGGACAGGGGGCCCACAGAAGCTTTCTTT. Protein sequence: CASSEALWDRGPTEAFF. The V and J genes are TRBV6-1 and TRBJ1-1, with 12 bases that match TRBD1. CDR3 length: 17 amino acids. Germline trimming cut 3 bases from V and 8 bases from J; bases unmatched to any gene: 13. The germline gives CDR1 MNHNS, CDR2 SASEGT.

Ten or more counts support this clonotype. CDR3 region: CSVGQRADTIYF. Here the CDR3 DNA reads TGCAGCGTGGGACAGCGCGCGGACACCATATATTTT. The chain links TRBV29-1 to TRBJ1-3, with 7 bases aligning to TRBD1. V was clipped by 6 bases and J by 8 bases; unmatched bases: 7. This CDR3 spans 12 amino acids. The germline gives CDR1 SQVTM, CDR2 ANQGSEA.

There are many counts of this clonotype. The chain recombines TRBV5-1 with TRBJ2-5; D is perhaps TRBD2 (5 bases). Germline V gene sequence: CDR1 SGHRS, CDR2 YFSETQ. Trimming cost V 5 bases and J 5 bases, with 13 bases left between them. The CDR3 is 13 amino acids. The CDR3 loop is CASSWELGETQYF. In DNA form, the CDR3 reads TGCGCCAGCAGTTGGGAGCTCGGGGAGACCCAGTACTTC.

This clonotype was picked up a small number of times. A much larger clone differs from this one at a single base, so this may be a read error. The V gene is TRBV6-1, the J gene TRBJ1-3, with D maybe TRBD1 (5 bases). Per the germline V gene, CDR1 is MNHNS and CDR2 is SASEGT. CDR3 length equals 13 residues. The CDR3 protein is CASAGIGGNTMYF. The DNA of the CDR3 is TGTGCCAGCGCAGGGATCGGCGGAAACACCATGTATTTT.

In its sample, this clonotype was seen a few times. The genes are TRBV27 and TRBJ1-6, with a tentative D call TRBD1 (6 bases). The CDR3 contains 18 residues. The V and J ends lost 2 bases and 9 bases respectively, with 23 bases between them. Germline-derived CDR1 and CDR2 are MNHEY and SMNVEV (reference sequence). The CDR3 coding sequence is TGTGCCAGCAGTTTAAAAGGGAGTGGCAGGGGTCAGGTTTCACCCCTCCACTTT. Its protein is CASSLKGSGRGQVSPLHF.

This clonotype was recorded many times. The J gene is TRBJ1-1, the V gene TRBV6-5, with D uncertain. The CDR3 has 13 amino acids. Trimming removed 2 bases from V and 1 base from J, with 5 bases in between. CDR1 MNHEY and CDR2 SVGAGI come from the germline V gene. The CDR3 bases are TGTGCCAGCAGTTACAGAGGGAACACTGAAGCTTTCTTT. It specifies CASSYRGNTEAFF.

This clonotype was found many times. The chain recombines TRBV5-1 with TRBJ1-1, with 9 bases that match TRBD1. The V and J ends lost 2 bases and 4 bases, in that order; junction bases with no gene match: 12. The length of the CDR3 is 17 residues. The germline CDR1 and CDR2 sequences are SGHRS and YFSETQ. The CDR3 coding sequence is TGCGCCAGCAGCTTCCAACAGGGGGCTTTTTTCCCCACTGAAGCTTTCTTT. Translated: CASSFQQGAFFPTEAFF.

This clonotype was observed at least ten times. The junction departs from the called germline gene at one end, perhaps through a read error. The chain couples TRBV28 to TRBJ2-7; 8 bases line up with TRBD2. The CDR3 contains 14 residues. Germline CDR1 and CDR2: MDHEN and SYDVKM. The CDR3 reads CASSLTSGFYERYF. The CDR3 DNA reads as TGTGCCAGCAGTTTAACTAGCGGATTCTACGAGCGGTACTTC.

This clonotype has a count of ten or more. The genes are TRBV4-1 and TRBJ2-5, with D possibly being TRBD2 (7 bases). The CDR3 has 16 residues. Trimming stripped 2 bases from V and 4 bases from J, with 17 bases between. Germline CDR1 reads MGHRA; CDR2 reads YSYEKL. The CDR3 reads CASSQSGGAGGETQYF. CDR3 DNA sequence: TGCGCCAGCAGCCAAAGTGGGGGGGCGGGCGGAGAGACCCAGTACTTC.

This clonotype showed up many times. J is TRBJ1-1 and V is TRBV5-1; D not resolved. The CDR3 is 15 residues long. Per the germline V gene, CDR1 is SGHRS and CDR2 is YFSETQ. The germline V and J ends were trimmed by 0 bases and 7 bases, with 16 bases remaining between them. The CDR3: CASSLAEAGWGEAFF. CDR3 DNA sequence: TGCGCCAGCAGCTTGGCCGAGGCAGGTTGGGGTGAAGCTTTCTTT.

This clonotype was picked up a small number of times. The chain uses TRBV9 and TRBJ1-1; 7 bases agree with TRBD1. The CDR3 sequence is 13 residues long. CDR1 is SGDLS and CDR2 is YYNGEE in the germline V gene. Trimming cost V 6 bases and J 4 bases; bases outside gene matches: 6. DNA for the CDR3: TGTGCCAGCACCAGGGGGAGTGGCACTGAAGCTTTCTTT. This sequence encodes CASTRGSGTEAFF.

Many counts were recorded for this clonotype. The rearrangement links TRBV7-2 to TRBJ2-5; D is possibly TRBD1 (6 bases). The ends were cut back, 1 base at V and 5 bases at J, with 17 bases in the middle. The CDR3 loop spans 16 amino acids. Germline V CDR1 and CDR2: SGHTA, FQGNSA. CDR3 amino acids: CASSLGHRALGETQYF. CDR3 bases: TGTGCCAGCAGCTTAGGCCACAGGGCCCTTGGGGAGACCCAGTACTTC.

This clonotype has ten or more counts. DNA of the CDR3: TGTGCCAGCAGTGAAGGGCTAGCGGCTGGCTACGAGCAGTACTTC. The encoded protein is CASSEGLAAGYEQYF. The J gene is TRBJ2-7, the V gene TRBV2; 7 positions agree with TRBD2. The V gene end was trimmed by 1 base and the J gene end by 3 bases; junction bases not matched to a gene: 6. This CDR3 is 15 amino acids long. CDR1 is SNHLY, CDR2 FYNNEI, per germline. The full variable domain, completed using reference TRBV2 and TRBJ2-7, is EPEVTQTPSHQVTQMGQEVILRCVPISNHLYFYWYRQILGQKVEFLVSFYNNEISEKSEIFDDQFSVERPDGSNFTLKIRSTKLEDSAMYFCASSEGLAAGYEQYFGPGTRLTVT.

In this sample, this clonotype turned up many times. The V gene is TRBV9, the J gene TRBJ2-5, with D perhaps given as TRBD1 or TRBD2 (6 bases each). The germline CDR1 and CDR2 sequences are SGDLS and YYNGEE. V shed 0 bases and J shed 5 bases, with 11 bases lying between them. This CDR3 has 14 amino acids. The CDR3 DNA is TGTGCCAGCAGCGTAGAGGGGGGAGCCGAGACCCAGTACTTC. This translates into CASSVEGGAETQYF.

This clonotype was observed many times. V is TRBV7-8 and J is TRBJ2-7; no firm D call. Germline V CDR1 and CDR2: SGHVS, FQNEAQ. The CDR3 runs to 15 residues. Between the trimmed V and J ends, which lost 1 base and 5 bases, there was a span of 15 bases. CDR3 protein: CASSLERTKGHEQYF. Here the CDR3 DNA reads TGTGCCAGCAGCTTAGAAAGGACCAAAGGGCACGAGCAGTACTTC.

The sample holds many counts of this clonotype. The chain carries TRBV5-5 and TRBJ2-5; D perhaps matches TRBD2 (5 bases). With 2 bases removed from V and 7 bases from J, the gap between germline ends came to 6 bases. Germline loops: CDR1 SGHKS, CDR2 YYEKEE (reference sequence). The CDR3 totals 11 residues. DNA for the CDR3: TGTGCCAGCAGCTTAGAGGGGACCCAGTACTTC. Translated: CASSLEGTQYF. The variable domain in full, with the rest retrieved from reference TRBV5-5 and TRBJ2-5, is DAGVTQSPTHLIKTRGQQVTLRCSPISGHKSVSWYQQVLGQGPQFIFQYYEKEERGRGNFPDRFSARQFPNYSSELNVNALLLGDSALYLCASSLEGTQYFGPGTRLLVL.

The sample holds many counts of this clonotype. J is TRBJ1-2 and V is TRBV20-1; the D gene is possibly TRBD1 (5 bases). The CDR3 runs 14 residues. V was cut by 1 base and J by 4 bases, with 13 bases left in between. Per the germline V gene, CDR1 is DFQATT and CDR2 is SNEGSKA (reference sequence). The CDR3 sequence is CSARVGGAVYGYTF. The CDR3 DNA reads TGCAGTGCTAGAGTAGGTGGGGCGGTCTATGGCTACACCTTC.

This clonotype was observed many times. CDR3 region: CASSQDLGTPTEAFF. CDR3 nucleotides: TGCGCCAGCAGCCAAGATCTAGGGACCCCAACTGAAGCTTTCTTT. The chain joins TRBV4-1 to TRBJ1-1; TRBD1 is a possible D gene (5 bases). CDR1 is MGHRA, CDR2 YSYEKL, per germline. The V end was cut by 0 bases, the J end by 5 bases, with 13 bases between. The CDR3 sequence is 15 residues long.

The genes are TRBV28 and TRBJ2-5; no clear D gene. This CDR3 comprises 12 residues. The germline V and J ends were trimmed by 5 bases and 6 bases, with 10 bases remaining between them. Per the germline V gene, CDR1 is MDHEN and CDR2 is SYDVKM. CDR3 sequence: CASSTSYQTQYF. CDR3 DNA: TGTGCCAGCAGTACATCCTACCAGACCCAGTACTTC.

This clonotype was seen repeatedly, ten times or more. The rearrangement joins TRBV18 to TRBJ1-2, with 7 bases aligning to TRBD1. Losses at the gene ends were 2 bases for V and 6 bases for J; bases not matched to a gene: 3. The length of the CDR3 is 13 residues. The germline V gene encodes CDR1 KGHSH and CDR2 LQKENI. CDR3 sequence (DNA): TGTGCCAGCTCACCAATTACAGGGGATGGCTACACCTTC. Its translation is CASSPITGDGYTF.

The CDR3 DNA is TGCGCCAGCAGCTTGACAACAGGGGAAGAGCAGTACTTC. This sequence encodes CASSLTTGEEQYF. This chain uses TRBV5-1 with TRBJ2-7, with TRBD1 identical over 7 bases. Germline V lookup: CDR1 SGHRS, CDR2 YFSETQ. The V segment lost 1 base and the J segment 7 bases; nucleotides outside the gene matches: 5. There are 13 residues in the CDR3. The entire variable domain, with the rest obtained from reference TRBV5-1 and TRBJ2-7, is as follows: KAGVTQTPRYLIKTRGQQVTLSCSPISGHRSVSWYQQTPGQGLQFLFEYFSETQRNKGNFPGRFSGRQFSNSRSEMNVSTLELGDSALYLCASSLTTGEEQYFGPGTRLTVT.